These 28 T cell receptor beta chains were all obtained from the same sample, sequenced in a study of human T cells and chemical hapten exposure. TCRdb redid the calling of the RACE reads with MiXCR, one entry per CDR3 protein. Of some 120,000 distinct CDR3 sequences detected, 9% to 13% appear once; the ten largest clones hold 1.4%. The time point: patch test 1, 2 weeks after DPC sensitization. Documented treatment: therapeutic diphenylcyclopropenone sensitization with weekly scalp DPC. Sequencing used whole blood, obtained in connection with sensitization to the hapten diphenylcyclopropenone (DPC). The receptors stem from a woman aged 50 to 65 with alopecia areata. Some clones in this sample may be carry-over from other donors' samples.

This clonotype showed up many times. The V call is TRBV29-1, the J call TRBJ1-3; D is unclear. This CDR3 comprises 15 residues. Germline CDR1 and CDR2: SQVTM and ANQGSEA. Trimming shortened V by 6 bases and J by 3 bases, and 18 bases separated the two germline ends. The DNA for the CDR3 is TGCAGCGTGTCCCTCAAGTACGTCCATGGAAACACCATATATTTT. Protein product: CSVSLKYVHGNTIYF.

The chain has TRBV5-6 and TRBJ1-5; 7 positions match TRBD1. The CDR3 sequence is 15 residues long. The junction had 11 bases not matched to a gene; V was cut back by 4 bases and J by 7 bases. Germline CDR1 reads SGHDT; CDR2 reads YYEEEE. The CDR3 sequence is CASSHSDREGQPQHF. The DNA for the CDR3 is TGTGCCAGCAGCCATTCCGACAGGGAGGGACAGCCCCAGCATTTT.

This clonotype was observed at least ten times. The rearrangement links TRBV20-1 to TRBJ2-7; 7 bases fit TRBD2. The CDR3 has 14 amino acids. CDR1 and CDR2 from the germline V gene are DFQATT and SNEGSKA (reference sequence). Germline trimming cut 3 bases from V and 5 bases from J; bases unmatched to any gene: 10. CDR3 nucleotides: TGCAGTGCTAGTATAACGGGAGGACTTGACGAGCAGTACTTC. Translating it yields CSASITGGLDEQYF.

This clonotype was found many times. The chain recombines TRBV29-1 with TRBJ1-3; perhaps TRBD1 as D (6 bases). Trimming left V 3 bases short and J 8 bases short, with 14 bases between. The CDR3 consists of 13 residues. Germline CDR1 SQVTM, CDR2 ANQGSEA. CDR3 DNA: TGCAGCGTTGAGGCAGGGGTTGGGGACACCATATATTTT. This sequence encodes CSVEAGVGDTIYF.

This clonotype has ten or more counts. CDR3 nucleotides: TGTGCCAGCAGTTTCGGGGCAGAGGAAGCTTTCTTT. Amino acid sequence: CASSFGAEEAFF. The chain links TRBV28 to TRBJ1-1; D is perhaps TRBD1 (5 bases). The V gene lost 3 bases and the J gene lost 8 bases, with 10 bases spanning the gap. The CDR3 totals 12 residues. CDR1 MDHEN and CDR2 SYDVKM come from the germline V gene.

The chain combines TRBV7-6 with TRBJ2-7; TRBD2 is a possible D gene (6 bases). Germline CDR1 is SGHVS and CDR2 is FNYEAQ. Trimming removed 5 bases at V and 3 bases at J, with 14 bases between. The CDR3 runs to 14 residues. CDR3 bases: TGTGCCAGCAGCGTTGAAGCGGGCCGCTACGAGCAGTACTTC. Translating gives CASSVEAGRYEQYF.

This clonotype was observed a few times. This sequence joins TRBV5-1 and TRBJ2-1, with D perhaps being TRBD1 or TRBD2 (5 bases each). The CDR3 consists of 14 residues. Germline V lookup: CDR1 SGHRS, CDR2 YFSETQ. Deletions cut 6 bases from V and 4 bases from J, with 14 bases between. CDR3 residues: CASIGAGRYNEQFF. The CDR3, as DNA: TGCGCCAGCATCGGGGCAGGGAGATACAATGAGCAGTTCTTC.

This clonotype was seen only a few times. The rearrangement joins TRBV28 to TRBJ2-3, with 11 positions matching TRBD2. J lost 4 bases, V lost 4 bases, and 7 bases had no gene match. CDR3 length equals 16 residues. CDR1 is MDHEN and CDR2 is SYDVKM in the germline V gene. In DNA form, the CDR3 reads TGTGCCAGCAGTTCACCGACTAGCGGGAAGGCAGATACGCAGTATTTT. It is translated as CASSSPTSGKADTQYF.

This clonotype came up once. The chain carries TRBV20-1 and TRBJ2-7; D gene unclear. This CDR3 has 12 amino acids. The germline V and J ends were trimmed by 7 bases and 1 base, with 11 bases remaining between them. From germline, CDR1 is DFQATT and CDR2 SNEGSKA (reference sequence). The CDR3 here is CSVPWDSYEQYF. Written as DNA, the CDR3 is TGCAGTGTTCCTTGGGATTCCTACGAGCAGTACTTC.

This sequence joins TRBV3-1 and TRBJ2-1; D not certain. The CDR3 loop spans 15 amino acids. With 4 bases removed from V and 1 base from J, the gap between germline ends came to 11 bases. Germline V gives CDR1 LGHDT, CDR2 YNNKEL (reference sequence). The DNA of the CDR3 is TGTGCCAGCAGCCGTGCCACCCGATCCTACAATGAGCAGTTCTTC. Its protein product is CASSRATRSYNEQFF.

The chain links TRBV11-2 to TRBJ2-3; no firm D call. This CDR3 is built from 12 residues. The germline V gene has CDR1 SGHAT and CDR2 FQNNGV. The V end was cut by 5 bases, the J end by 4 bases, with 7 bases between. The CDR3 sequence: CASSPRSDTQYF. The CDR3 DNA reads TGTGCCAGCAGCCCGCGATCAGATACGCAGTATTTT.

This clonotype has more than one count but fewer than ten. The gene calls are TRBV29-1 and TRBJ2-3; D ambiguous. Trimming took off 3 bases at V and 0 bases at J, with 4 bases between the two ends. This CDR3 is 12 amino acids long. From germline, CDR1 is SQVTM and CDR2 ANQGSEA. The CDR3 sequence is CSVEVSTDTQYF. In DNA form, the CDR3 reads TGCAGCGTTGAGGTTAGCACAGATACGCAGTATTTT.

This clonotype was observed many times. This chain uses TRBV2 with TRBJ2-2; 8 bases are a match to TRBD2. The ends lost 4 bases at V and 6 bases at J; junction bases unmatched: 10. Per the germline V gene, CDR1 is SNHLY and CDR2 is FYNNEI. This CDR3 region has 16 residues. This chain's CDR3 is CASSVGSGRRAGELFF. The CDR3 DNA reads as TGTGCCAGCAGTGTCGGGAGCGGGAGAAGGGCCGGGGAGCTGTTTTTT.

This clonotype was picked up many times. The chain recombines TRBV7-2 with TRBJ2-3, with 9 bases aligning to TRBD1. The CDR3 has 17 amino acids. Trimming at V came to 5 bases and at J to 3 bases, leaving 12 bases not matched to a gene. Germline V gene sequence: CDR1 SGHTA, CDR2 FQGNSA. The CDR3 loop reads CASSHSYRGPPTDTQYF. The CDR3 DNA is TGTGCCAGCAGCCACTCGTACAGGGGGCCCCCTACAGATACGCAGTATTTT.

This clonotype has more than one count but fewer than ten. The chain employs TRBV18 and TRBJ2-7; D is undetermined. The CDR3 extends over 14 amino acids. Trimming removed 3 bases from V and 2 bases from J, with 11 bases in between. Germline CDR1 is KGHSH and CDR2 is LQKENI. CDR3 residues: CASSPSESTYEQYF. CDR3 in DNA: TGTGCCAGCTCACCGTCCGAGTCCACCTACGAGCAGTACTTC.

V gene TRBV5-1 combines with J gene TRBJ2-7; 8 nucleotides line up with TRBD1. Germline CDR1 SGHRS, CDR2 YFSETQ. The CDR3 sequence is 16 residues long. Trimming cost V 0 bases and J 4 bases; bases outside gene matches: 9. The CDR3 DNA reads as TGCGCCAGCAGCTTGGATGGGACAGGAGAGTCATACGAGCAGTACTTC. As protein: CASSLDGTGESYEQYF.

The rearrangement uses TRBV2 and TRBJ2-2; tentatively, D is TRBD1 (5 bases). Germline-derived CDR1 and CDR2 are SNHLY and FYNNEI. The V and J ends lost 7 bases and 1 base respectively, with 16 bases between them. The CDR3 totals 16 residues. CDR3: CASIQGGTGNTGELFF. Here the CDR3 DNA reads TGTGCCAGCATCCAGGGCGGAACCGGGAACACCGGGGAGCTGTTTTTT.

This CDR3 is CASSGAGDEQFF. DNA for the CDR3: TGTGCCAGCAGTGGCGCTGGCGATGAGCAGTTCTTC. The chain combines TRBV28 with TRBJ2-1; D gene uncertain. In germline, CDR1 is MDHEN, CDR2 SYDVKM. This CDR3 has 12 residues. Between the trimmed V and J ends, which lost 5 bases and 8 bases, there was a span of 10 bases.

The J gene is TRBJ2-5, the V gene TRBV11-1; D not certain. This CDR3 is 14 amino acids long. Deletions cut 1 base from V and 1 base from J, with 7 bases between. The V gene's germline CDR1 is SGHAT and CDR2 FQDESV (reference sequence). CDR3 protein: CASSLGQVQETQYF. CDR3 DNA: TGTGCCAGCAGCTTAGGTCAGGTCCAAGAGACCCAGTACTTC.

V gene TRBV15 combines with J gene TRBJ2-2, with 7 bases aligning to TRBD2. The length of the CDR3 is 16 residues. The J segment lost 7 bases and the V segment lost 0 bases, leaving 8 bases of the junction unmatched. The germline V gene encodes CDR1 LNHNV and CDR2 YYDKDF (reference sequence). The CDR3 DNA sequence: TGTGCCACCAGCAGAGAGCGGGGGAAATTGAACGGGGAGCTGTTTTTT. Its protein product is CATSRERGKLNGELFF.

The chain joins TRBV29-1 to TRBJ2-7, with TRBD1 matching 7 bases. The germline gives CDR1 SQVTM, CDR2 ANQGSEA. The CDR3 contains 12 residues. V was pared by 4 bases and J by 4 bases, with 4 bases of the junction left unmatched. CDR3 protein: CSVVTGLYEQYF. The DNA of the CDR3 is TGCAGCGTTGTGACAGGGCTATACGAGCAGTACTTC.

This clonotype was found a few times. The CDR3 loop is CARSQGPSGTGELFF. The CDR3 nucleotides are TGTGCCAGGTCACAGGGCCCAAGCGGAACCGGGGAGCTGTTTTTT. This chain links TRBV28 with TRBJ2-2; D is possibly TRBD1 (6 bases). The germline gives CDR1 MDHEN, CDR2 SYDVKM. The CDR3 contains 15 residues. V lost 9 bases and J 5 bases, leaving 19 bases between the germline ends.

This clonotype was seen at least ten times. CDR3 sequence reads: CASSLGDSQPQHF. CDR3 sequence (DNA): TGCGCCAGCAGCTTGGGGGACAGTCAGCCCCAGCATTTT. The chain links TRBV5-1 to TRBJ1-5; TRBD1 matches 7 bases. V lost 0 bases and J lost 6; bases outside the gene matches: 0. This CDR3 has 13 residues. Germline CDR1 is SGHRS and CDR2 is YFSETQ.

This clonotype was counted at least ten times. The rearrangement links TRBV6-2 or TRBV6-3 to TRBJ2-7; D possibly corresponds to TRBD1 (5 bases). CDR3 length: 15 amino acids. Trimming left V 0 bases short and J 5 bases short, with 14 bases between. Germline lookup yields CDR1 MNHEY and CDR2 SVGEGT. The chain's CDR3 is CASSYSAGKPNEQYF. The CDR3, as DNA: TGTGCCAGCAGTTACTCGGCAGGGAAACCTAACGAGCAGTACTTC.

This clonotype was picked up many times. This chain uses TRBV4-1 with TRBJ2-2; D perhaps matches TRBD1 (5 bases). The length of the CDR3 is 14 residues. The germline CDR1 and CDR2 sequences are MGHRA and YSYEKL. V was trimmed by 0 bases and J by 3 bases, leaving 5 bases between them. The CDR3 spells CASSQDRDTGELFF. For the CDR3, the DNA is TGCGCCAGCAGCCAAGACAGGGACACCGGGGAGCTGTTTTTT.

This clonotype showed up many times. The chain couples TRBV6-6 to TRBJ2-7; D is unresolved. The CDR3 totals 14 residues. The V and J ends lost 5 bases and 0 bases respectively, with 11 bases between them. Per the germline V gene, CDR1 is MNHNY and CDR2 is SVGAGI (reference sequence). The CDR3, as DNA: TGTGCCAGCAGTCCAGTGAGGAGCTCCTACGAGCAGTACTTC. Protein: CASSPVRSSYEQYF.

In this sample, this clonotype turned up many times. The rearrangement links TRBV4-3 to TRBJ2-5; D gene ambiguous. V lost 4 bases and J lost 1, with 10 bases in between. In germline, CDR1 is LGHNA, CDR2 YSLEER. The CDR3 is 14 amino acids. CDR3 in amino acids: CASSPGRLQETQYF. In nucleotides, the CDR3 is TGCGCCAGCAGCCCTGGACGTCTCCAAGAGACCCAGTACTTC.

This clonotype came up a few times. The chain has TRBV10-3 and TRBJ1-6; D not resolved. CDR1 is ENHRY, CDR2 SYGVKD, per germline. The CDR3 is 12 amino acids. The germline V and J ends were trimmed by 10 bases and 12 bases, with 16 bases remaining between them. CDR3 protein: CATQEGVGPLHF. The CDR3 coding sequence is TGTGCCACCCAGGAGGGTGTGGGACCCCTCCACTTT.